This TCR beta chain was recovered during a study of chemoradiotherapy in HPV16-positive cancers (dated by TCRdb to between 2022 and 2023). Regarding the study in general: Candidate HPV-specific T-cell clones and common TCR motifs were defined through functional T-cell assays on cells from a couple of HPV16-positive patients. The study set out to ask whether T-cell immunity against the HPV oncoproteins E6 and E7 changes over the course of chemoradiotherapy and whether that immunity affects survival. Next, the candidate HPV-specific TCRs and motifs were followed in TCR repertoires from over 85 patients with HPV-related cancers. Paper-wide results and their limitations: Expansion of candidate HPV-specific clones and E7-related TCR motifs was observed in the tumor microenvironment during treatment, whereas no such expansion was observed for non-HPV-specific T cells. In HPV16-positive patients, expansion of HPV-responsive T cells during chemoradiotherapy was found to be associated with improved recurrence-free survival. The survival association was reported for HPV16-positive patients, and the functional definition of HPV-specific T cells was derived from only a couple of HPV16-positive patients.

Libraries came from the immunoSEQ multiplex PCR assay. Not all clones reach the TCRdb copy of this immuneACCESS table, which keeps in-frame sequences only. Checked studies attribute under half of the gap to unresolved V genes and leave the rest unexplained. The sample table contains just under 40,000 clones; only one count was recorded for more than 75% of them. 4.5% to 5.5% of the sample belongs to the ten largest clones. From the germline V gene, CDR1 is MNHEY and CDR2 is SVGAGI. Ends trimmed: V by 5 bases, J by 2 bases; bases unmatched to a gene: 5. The CDR3 holds 15 amino acids from the cysteine to the phenylalanine. Only the CDR3 part of the read is kept: 45 bases, read in frame from the first base. Because repertoires were sampled repeatedly during chemoradiotherapy, clonal expansion in the tumor microenvironment could be followed. To note about this clone: Its binding antigen is unknown. Base quality data are lacking; no much larger clone is found one base away.

The TCR comes from a human donor with HPV-associated anogenital cancer. The sequenced sample was blood, obtained from a patient who underwent chemoradiotherapy. The chain employs TRBV6-5 and TRBJ1-5; 8 central nucleotides agree with TRBD1. CDR3 region: CASSPKTGGNQPQHF. The DNA reads TGTGCCAGCAGTCCGAAGACAGGGGGCAATCAGCCCCAGCATTTT.